These T cell receptor beta chains were read from a single sample in a study of T cells after yellow fever vaccination. In TCRdb, the 5' RACE reads were re-called with MiXCR into one record per CDR3 protein. Of 400,000 or so distinct CDR3 sequences in the sample, approximately 19% were seen once. The sample here was PBMCs, taken before the yellow fever booster vaccination. The source of these receptors is a man between 18 and 35 years old who received the YFV17D yellow fever vaccine. Each CDR3 is given with its conserved first and last residue. The D gene is left open where the match is weak. The size of a clone is reported for some rows only, either as once, few or many, or as a class for expanded clones.

d_gene: TRBD1
abundance: .
j_gene: TRBJ1-2
v_gene: TRBV18
CDR3nt: TGTGCCAGCTCACTTCGGGGACAGGGAAATGGCTACACCTTC
CDR3aa: CASSLRGQGNGYTF

d_gene: .
abundance: .
j_gene: TRBJ2-1
v_gene: TRBV5-1
CDR3nt: TGCGCCAGCAGCTTGGCCCGGAGGGGGCTGGGGAATGAGCAGTTCTTC
CDR3aa: CASSLARRGLGNEQFF

d_gene: .
abundance: .
j_gene: TRBJ2-7
v_gene: TRBV4-1
CDR3nt: TGCGCCAGCAGCCGGGGGGACAGAGAAAGCTCCTACGAGCAGTACTTC
CDR3aa: CASSRGDRESSYEQYF

d_gene: .
abundance: few
j_gene: TRBJ2-3
v_gene: TRBV11-1
CDR3nt: TGTGCCAGCATCCCCAGGGGACGGACAGATACGCAGTATTTT
CDR3aa: CASIPRGRTDTQYF

d_gene: .
abundance: few
j_gene: TRBJ2-2
v_gene: TRBV7-2
CDR3nt: TGTGCCAGCAGGCCTGCGGGACAGCTTGGCGCCGGGGAGCTGTTTTTT
CDR3aa: CASRPAGQLGAGELFF

d_gene: .
abundance: few
j_gene: TRBJ1-3
v_gene: TRBV15
CDR3nt: TGTGCCACCAGCAGAGCCCCCCCGGCAGCTGGAAACACCATATATTTT
CDR3aa: CATSRAPPAAGNTIYF

d_gene: .
abundance: few
j_gene: TRBJ2-5
v_gene: TRBV5-1
CDR3nt: TGCGCCAGCAGCTTGCAGCTGGGGCAAGAGACCCAGTACTTC
CDR3aa: CASSLQLGQETQYF

d_gene: .
abundance: few
j_gene: TRBJ2-2
v_gene: TRBV2
CDR3nt: TGTGCCAGCAGTGAAGAGACCCTGGGTGCCGGGGAGCTGTTTTTT
CDR3aa: CASSEETLGAGELFF

d_gene: TRBD1
abundance: many
j_gene: TRBJ2-7
v_gene: TRBV18
CDR3nt: TGTGCCAGCTCAGCAGCCGGGACAGGGGATTACGAGCAGTACTTC
CDR3aa: CASSAAGTGDYEQYF

d_gene: .
abundance: many
j_gene: TRBJ2-7
v_gene: TRBV6-6
CDR3nt: TGTGCCAGCGGCTCGCCGGGGGCTACCTACGAGCAGTACTTC
CDR3aa: CASGSPGATYEQYF

d_gene: .
abundance: few
j_gene: TRBJ1-5
v_gene: TRBV4-3
CDR3nt: TGCGCCAGCAGCCAAGACGTGGGAGTGAGTCAGCCCCAGCATTTT
CDR3aa: CASSQDVGVSQPQHF

d_gene: .
abundance: .
j_gene: TRBJ1-6
v_gene: TRBV12-3/TRBV12-4
CDR3nt: TGTGCCAGCAGTTTATTCCGGGGAAGCTCACCCCTCCACTTT
CDR3aa: CASSLFRGSSPLHF

d_gene: .
abundance: few
j_gene: TRBJ1-1
v_gene: TRBV7-3
CDR3nt: TGTGCCAGCAGCCTTGCGAGGGGTACCGAAGCTTTCTTT
CDR3aa: CASSLARGTEAFF